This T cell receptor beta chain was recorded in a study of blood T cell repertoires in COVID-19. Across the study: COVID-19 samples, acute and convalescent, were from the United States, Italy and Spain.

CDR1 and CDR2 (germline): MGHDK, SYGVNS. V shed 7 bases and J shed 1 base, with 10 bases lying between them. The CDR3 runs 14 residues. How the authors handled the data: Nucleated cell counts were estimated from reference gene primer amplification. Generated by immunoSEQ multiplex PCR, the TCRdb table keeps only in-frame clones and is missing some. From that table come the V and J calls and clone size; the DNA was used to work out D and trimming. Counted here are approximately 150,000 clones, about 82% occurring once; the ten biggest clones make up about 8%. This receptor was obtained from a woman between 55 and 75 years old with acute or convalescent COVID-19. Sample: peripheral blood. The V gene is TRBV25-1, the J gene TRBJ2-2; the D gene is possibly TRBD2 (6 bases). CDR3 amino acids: CASTLGGNTGELFF. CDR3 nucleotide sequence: TGTGCCAGCACGCTCGGGGGGAACACCGGGGAGCTGTTTTTT.